The subject of this entry is one T cell receptor beta chain. The antigen is not known. The data stem from a study of cytomegalovirus exposure and HLA in healthy donors. Whole-study findings and limits: In an earlier analysis, most TCR beta V segments were productive about 87% or about 30% of the time. TCR beta V- and J-gene trimming was later associated with a missense DCLRE1C variant. Sequence variants that were highly shared formed a cluster that was likely a sequencing artifact. Relative to equally common others, HLA-associated TCR beta chains showed greater clonal expansion in a later analysis.

Primers included in the PCR were 60 Vbeta and 13 Jbeta primers. Sequencing was performed with immunoSEQ multiplex PCR; in TCRdb, only in-frame clones are kept and a portion is missing. The sample consists of roughly 150,000 clones, about 85% of them appearing once. In germline, CDR1 is SGHRS, CDR2 YFSETQ. V was trimmed by 1 base and J by 3 bases, leaving 11 bases between them. The CDR3 spans 15 residues. The sample was PBMCs. The J gene is TRBJ1-5, the V gene TRBV5-1; tentative D call: TRBD1 (5 bases). This receptor was identified in a woman under 30 in good health and CMV-seronegative. The CDR3, as DNA: TGCGCCAGCAGCTTGTCAGGGCTCCCCAATCAGCCCCAGCATTTT. Translated, it gives CASSLSGLPNQPQHF.